The clone carrying this TCR beta chain was detected only a few times. Its antigen is currently unknown. TCRdb itself ran the reads through MiXCR, one entry per CDR3 protein. Among about 110,000 distinct CDR3 sequences listed, approximately 28% were seen once. This sample was taken from a study of T cell repertoires in cytomegalovirus infection. The germline V gene encodes CDR1 SEHNR and CDR2 FQNEAQ (reference sequence). The CDR3 runs to 13 residues. V lost 8 bases, J lost 4 bases, and 12 bases lay in between. The clonotype comes from a human donor in good health (CMV status not recorded). Some clones in this sample may be carry-over from other donors' samples. The chain employs TRBV7-9 and TRBJ2-1, with D possibly matching TRBD1 (5 bases). The sample here was CD8+ T cells from cultured PBMCs, taken from culture after CMV antigen stimulation. CDR3 sequence: CASSGSGYNEQFF. CDR3 sequence (DNA): TGTGCCAGCTCTGGGTCAGGGTACAATGAGCAGTTCTTC.